Shown below are 27 T cell receptor beta chains from a single sample sequenced in a study of blood T cell repertoires in COVID-19. Repertoires were generated with immunoSEQ multiplex PCR, while TCRdb's copy carries only in-frame clones and drops some. This sample has 290,000 or so clones; about 89% occur once, and the top ten carry over 2.5%. The sequenced sample consisted of PBMCs or T cells enriched from blood (not recorded which). The receptor source for this set is a young woman who had recovered from COVID-19.

J is TRBJ2-5 and V is TRBV5-6; TRBD2 aligns across 9 bases. The J segment lost 4 bases and the V segment lost 3 bases, leaving 7 bases of the junction unmatched. The length of the CDR3 is 15 residues. Germline CDR1 SGHDT, CDR2 YYEEEE. CDR3 nucleotide sequence: TGTGCCAGCAGCTATGTCGGCGGGAGGGCAGAGACCCAGTACTTC. This translates into CASSYVGGRAETQYF.

The chain joins TRBV30 to TRBJ1-2; D possibly corresponds to TRBD1 (5 bases). Germline lookup yields CDR1 GTSNPN and CDR2 SVGIG (reference sequence). V lost 8 bases to trimming and J lost 7 bases, with 14 bases between them. This CDR3 contains 11 residues. The CDR3, as DNA: TGTGCCGGACCTCGACAGATTGGCTACACCTTC. It translates to CAGPRQIGYTF.

The chain employs TRBV10-1 and TRBJ2-2; no firm D call. Germline V CDR1 and CDR2: WNHNN, SYGVQD (reference sequence). The length of the CDR3 is 15 residues. Deletions cut 1 base from V and 1 base from J, with 7 bases between. The CDR3 sequence: CASSEFTGNTGELFF. CDR3 DNA sequence: TGCGCCAGCAGTGAGTTTACCGGGAACACCGGGGAGCTGTTTTTT.

V usage is TRBV4-1 and J usage is TRBJ1-4; 9 bases are a match to TRBD1. CDR3 length: 16 residues. Germline CDR1 is MGHRA and CDR2 is YSYEKL. V lost 0 bases, J lost 14 bases, and 13 bases stayed unmatched. This CDR3 is CASSQEGDRDRFVLFF. CDR3 nucleotide sequence: TGCGCCAGCAGCCAAGAGGGGGACAGGGATAGGTTTGTTCTGTTTTTT.

The chain recombines TRBV4-2 with TRBJ2-7, with D possibly being TRBD1 (5 bases). CDR3 length equals 18 residues. Trimming pared 1 base from V and 1 base from J, leaving 20 bases between. CDR1 LGHNA and CDR2 YNFKEQ come from the germline V gene. As DNA, the CDR3 is TGTGCCAGCAGCCAAGTAACCGCCCAGCAGGGTTTATCCTACGAGCAGTACTTC. It specifies CASSQVTAQQGLSYEQYF.

This clone appeared a single time. CDR3 sequence reads: CASSQLAGGHLAKNIQYF. In DNA form, the CDR3 reads TGTGCCAGCAGCCAACTAGCGGGAGGACACCTAGCCAAAAACATTCAGTACTTC. The V call is TRBV3-1 (or the pseudogene TRBV3-2), the J call TRBJ2-4; 11 nucleotides align to TRBD2. CDR3 length: 18 residues. V lost 2 bases, J lost 0 bases, and 6 bases stayed unmatched. Germline V CDR1 and CDR2: LGHDT, YNNKEL (reference sequence).

This chain connects TRBV10-3 to TRBJ1-2; D not resolved. The CDR3 contains 12 residues. Per the germline V gene, CDR1 is ENHRY and CDR2 is SYGVKD. The V end lost 2 bases, the J end lost 3 bases, and 4 bases lay between the germline ends. CDR3: CAISETDYGYTF. In nucleotides, the CDR3 is TGTGCCATCAGTGAGACAGACTATGGCTACACCTTC.

This chain connects TRBV2 to TRBJ1-1; D not resolved. The germline gives CDR1 SNHLY, CDR2 FYNNEI. The V end was cut by 6 bases, the J end by 4 bases, with 15 bases between. The CDR3 loop spans 14 amino acids. CDR3 DNA sequence: TGTGCCAGCAGCTCAGTCGGGTTGGGCACTGAAGCTTTCTTT. It encodes CASSSVGLGTEAFF. Full variable domain (outside the CDR3, taken from reference TRBV2 and TRBJ1-1): EPEVTQTPSHQVTQMGQEVILRCVPISNHLYFYWYRQILGQKVEFLVSFYNNEISEKSEIFDDQFSVERPDGSNFTLKIRSTKLEDSAMYFCASSSVGLGTEAFFGQGTRLTVV.

The rearrangement links TRBV12-3 or TRBV12-4 to TRBJ2-7; D might be TRBD1 (6 bases). This CDR3 has 12 residues. The V end was cut by 8 bases, the J end by 3 bases, with 11 bases between. The CDR3, as DNA: TGTGCCAGCGGGACAAACAGCTACGAGCAGTACTTC. This sequence encodes CASGTNSYEQYF.

As to this clone: Different DNA sequences within this sample yield the same CDR3. The chain carries TRBV5-4 and TRBJ2-5; 13 bases line up with TRBD2. CDR1 is SGHNT and CDR2 is YYREEE in the germline V gene (reference sequence). This CDR3 is 16 amino acids long. Losses at the gene ends were 3 bases for V and 5 bases for J; bases not matched to a gene: 7. CDR3 residues: CASSSRLAGGGETQYF. For the CDR3, the DNA is TGTGCCAGCAGCTCCAGACTAGCGGGAGGTGGGGAGACCCAGTACTTC.

The chain couples TRBV4-3 to TRBJ2-2; the match to TRBD2 covers 10 bases. V dropped 4 bases and J dropped 3; count of bases not matched to a gene: 2. Per the germline V gene, CDR1 is LGHNA and CDR2 is YSLEER. This CDR3 region has 15 residues. CDR3 protein: CASSLTSGDTGELFF. In nucleotides, the CDR3 is TGCGCCAGCAGCCTAACTAGCGGGGACACCGGGGAGCTGTTTTTT.

The rearrangement joins TRBV10-2 to TRBJ1-3; D gene unclear. The CDR3 contains 14 residues. Germline assignment: CDR1 WSHSY and CDR2 SAAADI. The ends were cut back, 9 bases at V and 4 bases at J, with 16 bases in the middle. CDR3 in DNA: TGCGCCAGTACCCCAAGTGCGGCGGGAAACACCATATATTTT. Residues: CASTPSAAGNTIYF.

CDR3 in amino acids: CASSLLQGPVADQPQHF. The CDR3 DNA reads as TGTGCCAGCAGCTTGCTACAGGGTCCTGTGGCGGATCAGCCCCAGCATTTT. V and J are TRBV5-5 and TRBJ1-5, with D possibly TRBD1 on 6 matching bases. Trimming removed 1 base at V and 5 bases at J, with 19 bases between. Germline V gene data show CDR1 as SGHKS and CDR2 as YYEKEE (reference sequence). The CDR3 is made up of 17 amino acids.

The chain joins TRBV5-1 to TRBJ2-7, with TRBD2 identical over 14 bases. The CDR3 has 17 residues. Germline-derived CDR1 and CDR2 are SGHRS and YFSETQ. J gave up 5 bases and V 4 bases, and 11 bases lay outside the gene matches. CDR3 protein: CASSLVTSGRANHEQYF. Written as DNA, the CDR3 is TGCGCCAGCAGCCTAGTGACTAGCGGGAGGGCCAATCACGAGCAGTACTTC.

The CDR3 DNA sequence: TGCGCCAGCAGTCCTCTCCGAGACAGCTTAGCCAAAAACATTCAGTACTTC. Protein: CASSPLRDSLAKNIQYF. V gene TRBV23-1 combines with J gene TRBJ2-4; D is perhaps TRBD1 (5 bases). TRBV23-1 is filed as an ORF, its function uncertain. Trimming stripped 4 bases from V and 0 bases from J, with 16 bases between. CDR3 length equals 17 residues.

J is TRBJ2-7 and V is TRBV27; TRBD1 matches at 7 bases. The germline V gene has CDR1 MNHEY and CDR2 SMNVEV (reference sequence). J gave up 2 bases and V 0 bases, and 4 bases lay outside the gene matches. The CDR3 length is 15 residues. CDR3 loop: CASSLSGTATYEQYF. The CDR3 DNA is TGTGCCAGCAGTTTATCAGGGACAGCGACCTACGAGCAGTACTTC.

The chain joins TRBV19 to TRBJ1-3, with unresolved D. Trimming took off 5 bases at V and 7 bases at J, with 15 bases between the two ends. Looked up from germline, CDR1 is LNHDA and CDR2 is SQIVND (reference sequence). The CDR3 is 14 residues long. In DNA form, the CDR3 reads TGTGCCAGTAGTCCATCAGGCGGGCGGAACACCATATATTTT. It codes for CASSPSGGRNTIYF. The full variable domain, rest sourced from reference TRBV19 and TRBJ1-3, is DGGITQSPKYLFRKEGQNVTLSCEQNLNHDAMYWYRQDPGQGLRLIYYSQIVNDFQKGDIAEGYSVSREKKESFPLTVTSAQKNPTAFYLCASSPSGGRNTIYFGEGSWLTVV.

This chain uses TRBV19 with TRBJ1-3, with TRBD1 matching 9 bases. The CDR3 totals 14 residues. V shed 8 bases, J shed 4 bases, and the junction held 6 bases outside the gene matches. Germline CDR1 is LNHDA and CDR2 is SQIVND (reference sequence). In DNA, the CDR3 is TGTGCCAGTGGGGACAGGGCGGCCGGAAACACCATATATTTT. It specifies CASGDRAAGNTIYF.

The rearrangement uses TRBV6-5 and TRBJ2-2, with 8 bases matching TRBD1. The length of the CDR3 is 16 residues. The ends lost 2 bases at V and 5 bases at J; junction bases unmatched: 7. Germline V CDR1 and CDR2: MNHEY, SVGAGI. The CDR3 spells CASSYPRQGSTGELFF. The CDR3 region has the DNA TGTGCCAGCAGTTACCCACGACAGGGGAGTACCGGGGAGCTGTTTTTT.

J is TRBJ2-3 and V is TRBV24-1; 8 nucleotides align to TRBD2. The CDR3 is 17 residues long. Germline CDR1 reads KGHDR; CDR2 reads SFDVKD. The V segment lost 0 bases and the J segment 3 bases; nucleotides outside the gene matches: 7. CDR3 nucleotide sequence: TGTGCCACCAGTGATTTGCAGAGCGGGGGACCGACAGATACGCAGTATTTT. Protein product: CATSDLQSGGPTDTQYF.

The chain joins TRBV7-9 to TRBJ1-4; TRBD1 agrees at 9 bases. Losses at the gene ends were 4 bases for V and 7 bases for J; bases not matched to a gene: 4. CDR3 length: 14 residues. Germline V gene sequence: CDR1 SEHNR, CDR2 FQNEAQ (reference sequence). The CDR3 DNA follows: TGTGCCAGCAGCTCACAGGGGGCGGGTGAAAAACTGTTTTTT. This gives the protein CASSSQGAGEKLFF.

The chain uses TRBV24-1 and TRBJ2-1; TRBD2 aligns across 13 bases. V lost 4 bases and J lost 7; bases outside the gene matches: 9. Germline CDR1 is KGHDR and CDR2 is SFDVKD. The CDR3 runs to 17 residues. The CDR3 spells CATSDLGLAGVTNEQFF. As DNA, the CDR3 is TGTGCCACCAGTGACCTCGGACTAGCGGGAGTAACGAATGAGCAGTTCTTC.

The genes are TRBV10-1 and TRBJ2-3; the D gene is possibly TRBD1 (5 bases). The germline V and J ends were trimmed by 4 bases and 0 bases, with 11 bases remaining between them. The CDR3 has 15 amino acids. Germline CDR1 reads WNHNN; CDR2 reads SYGVQD (reference sequence). For the CDR3, the DNA is TGCGCCAGCAGTGCAGGGCGTCGGAGCACAGATACGCAGTATTTT. Translating it yields CASSAGRRSTDTQYF.

This chain joins TRBV2 and TRBJ1-6; tentative D call: TRBD1 (5 bases). CDR1 SNHLY and CDR2 FYNNEI come from the germline V gene. The ends were cut back, 2 bases at V and 9 bases at J, with 17 bases in the middle. The CDR3 extends over 16 amino acids. CDR3 coding DNA: TGTGCCAGCAGTGAACGTACGGCGGACGGGGGTTCACCCCTCCACTTT. Its protein is CASSERTADGGSPLHF.

V gene TRBV19 combines with J gene TRBJ2-1, with TRBD1 identical over 9 bases. There are 16 residues in the CDR3. Losses at the gene ends were 3 bases for V and 5 bases for J; bases not matched to a gene: 8. The V gene's germline CDR1 is LNHDA and CDR2 SQIVND (reference sequence). In DNA, the CDR3 is TGTGCCAGTAGTATTCGCCGGGACAGGGAAAACAATGAGCAGTTCTTC. This sequence encodes CASSIRRDRENNEQFF.

The chain has TRBV28 and TRBJ2-7; D possibly corresponds to TRBD2 (6 bases). This CDR3 spans 16 amino acids. Germline V gives CDR1 MDHEN, CDR2 SYDVKM. With 7 bases removed from V and 9 bases from J, the gap between germline ends came to 28 bases. CDR3 protein: CASTLTRASEENWQYF. In nucleotides, the CDR3 is TGTGCCAGCACCCTCACTCGGGCTAGCGAGGAGAATTGGCAGTACTTC.

The chain couples TRBV27 to TRBJ1-5; the D gene is possibly TRBD1 (5 bases). This CDR3 has 14 amino acids. V was clipped by 1 base and J by 6 bases, with 10 bases between them. CDR1 and CDR2 from the germline V gene are MNHEY and SMNVEV (reference sequence). This CDR3 is CASSLWGVGQPQHF. In DNA form, the CDR3 reads TGTGCCAGCAGTTTATGGGGGGTGGGTCAGCCCCAGCATTTT.